Shown below are 14 T cell receptor beta chains from a single sample sequenced in a study of a mutant IDH1 vaccine in newly diagnosed glioma. Only in-frame clones appear in the TCRdb table, and some are missing; sequencing was by immunoSEQ multiplex PCR. Of approximately 82,000 clones listed, 85% are singletons. What these receptors recognize is not known. The sample's time point: week 23, last vaccination. Vaccination used 300 ug of mutant IDH1 20-mer peptide per dose, with topical imiquimod. Here the sequenced sample was PBMCs, taken from a glioma patient whose treatment included an IDH1 peptide vaccine. These receptors all come from a man aged 25-45 years with glioma. Some clones in this sample may be carry-over from other donors' samples.

The chain carries TRBV6-6 and TRBJ1-1; D gene ambiguous. V lost 5 bases to trimming and J lost 10 bases, with 20 bases between them. The CDR3 sequence is 14 residues long. Germline CDR1 reads MNHNY; CDR2 reads SVGAGI (reference sequence). The CDR3 DNA follows: TGTGCCAGCAGTACCCCAACAGAGGGAGAGGGAGCTTTCTTT. Protein sequence: CASSTPTEGEGAFF.

The chain couples TRBV4-1 to TRBJ2-5, with 7 bases matching TRBD1. The V and J ends lost 3 bases and 0 bases, in that order; junction bases with no gene match: 7. The CDR3 consists of 16 residues. Germline V gene sequence: CDR1 MGHRA, CDR2 YSYEKL. As DNA, the CDR3 is TGCGCCAGCAGCCAGAGAGGGGGCATGGACCAAGAGACCCAGTACTTC. Its protein is CASSQRGGMDQETQYF.

A single count supports this clone. The rearrangement uses TRBV13 and TRBJ1-2, with D unresolved. Germline CDR1 and CDR2: PRHDT and FYEKMQ (reference sequence). Trimming left V 0 bases short and J 8 bases short, with 19 bases between. The CDR3 length is 16 residues. DNA for the CDR3: TGTGCCAGCAGCTTAGGGGGCGTCCGGGTGACCGGAGGCTACACCTTC. As protein: CASSLGGVRVTGGYTF. Combining the CDR3 with reference TRBV13 and TRBJ1-2 gives the whole variable domain AAGVIQSPRHLIKEKRETATLKCYPIPRHDTVYWYQQGPGQDPQFLISFYEKMQSDKGSIPDRFSAQQFSDYHSELNMSSLELGDSALYFCASSLGGVRVTGGYTFGSGTRLTVV.

This clone showed up just once. The gene calls are TRBV6-1 and TRBJ1-1; the D is unclear. Germline lookup yields CDR1 MNHNS and CDR2 SASEGT. The CDR3 sequence is 13 residues long. Trimming removed 1 base from V and 7 bases from J, with 10 bases in between. The CDR3 reads CASSEELSLEAFF. In nucleotides, the CDR3 is TGTGCCAGCAGTGAAGAGTTGTCCCTTGAAGCTTTCTTT.

The chain couples TRBV5-4 to TRBJ2-5; 8 bases map to TRBD1. Unmatched junction bases numbered 13, after V lost 4 bases and J lost 5 bases. The germline V gene encodes CDR1 SGHNT and CDR2 YYREEE (reference sequence). The CDR3 runs 16 residues. CDR3 protein: CASSLSHQGARETQYF. The CDR3 nucleotides are TGTGCCAGCAGCCTGAGTCATCAGGGGGCGAGGGAGACCCAGTACTTC.

The chain is built from TRBV28 and TRBJ2-1, with TRBD1 as a possible D gene (6 bases). Trimming cost V 3 bases and J 0 bases, with 9 bases left between them. The CDR3 contains 15 residues. The V gene's germline CDR1 is MDHEN and CDR2 SYDVKM. CDR3 coding DNA: TGTGCCAGCAGTTTTCAGGGGAGCTCCTACAATGAGCAGTTCTTC. Residues: CASSFQGSSYNEQFF.

This chain uses TRBV18 with TRBJ2-2, with unresolved D. CDR3 size: 13 residues. CDR1 and CDR2 from the germline V gene are KGHSH and LQKENI. Trimming cost V 3 bases and J 3 bases, with 5 bases left between them. The DNA for the CDR3 is TGTGCCAGCTCACCCCCCCACACCGGGGAGCTGTTTTTT. Translation: CASSPPHTGELFF.

The DNA of the CDR3 is TGTGCCAGCAGCTTAGAACTAGCGGGAGGTCACAATGAGCAGTTCTTC. Amino acid sequence: CASSLELAGGHNEQFF. The rearrangement uses TRBV11-2 and TRBJ2-1, with TRBD2 matching over 12 bases. There are 16 residues in the CDR3. Germline lookup yields CDR1 SGHAT and CDR2 FQNNGV. Trimming cost V 0 bases and J 5 bases; bases outside gene matches: 2.

This clone has a single count. V gene TRBV28 combines with J gene TRBJ1-4, with D possibly matching TRBD1 (5 bases). V was pared by 6 bases and J by 6 bases, with 11 bases between. This CDR3 is built from 13 residues. In germline, CDR1 is MDHEN, CDR2 SYDVKM. DNA of the CDR3: TGTGCCAGCAGCCAGGACAAGTATGAAAAACTGTTTTTT. As protein: CASSQDKYEKLFF.

The chain is built from TRBV4-3 and TRBJ1-1, with 7 bases identical to TRBD1. In germline, CDR1 is LGHNA, CDR2 YSLEER. This CDR3 has 14 amino acids. Trimming cost V 2 bases and J 2 bases; bases outside gene matches: 2. CDR3 sequence reads: CASSQRGLNTEAFF. CDR3 sequence (DNA): TGCGCCAGCAGCCAAAGGGGGCTAAACACTGAAGCTTTCTTT.

V and J are TRBV19 and TRBJ1-2, with a possible D match to TRBD1 (6 bases). Trimming removed 0 bases at V and 8 bases at J, with 10 bases between. The CDR3 loop spans 13 amino acids. Germline V gives CDR1 LNHDA, CDR2 SQIVND (reference sequence). The CDR3 nucleotides read TGTGCCAGTAGTATAGAAGTAGGGGGAGGCTACACCTTC. This codes for CASSIEVGGGYTF.

The chain is built from TRBV30 and TRBJ2-7; weak D call: TRBD2 (6 bases). CDR3 length equals 13 residues. With 2 bases removed from V and 4 bases from J, the gap between germline ends came to 12 bases. Germline CDR1 reads GTSNPN; CDR2 reads SVGIG (reference sequence). The DNA for the CDR3 is TGTGCCTGGAGTACTAGCAAGTGGTACGAGCAGTACTTC. Its protein product is CAWSTSKWYEQYF.

This clone was observed a single time. V and J are TRBV7-9 and TRBJ2-5, with D unclear. The CDR3 consists of 11 residues. Trimming removed 0 bases at V and 4 bases at J, with 0 bases between. CDR1 SEHNR and CDR2 FQNEAQ come from the germline V gene (reference sequence). As DNA, the CDR3 is TGTGCCAGCAGCTTAGCAGAGACCCAGTACTTC. Its translation is CASSLAETQYF.

The chain employs TRBV30 and TRBJ1-4; no definite D call. The CDR3 sequence is 15 residues long. Germline CDR1 and CDR2: GTSNPN and SVGIG (reference sequence). The V gene lost 5 bases and the J gene lost 0 bases, with 13 bases spanning the gap. The CDR3 here is CAWGIGGATNEKLFF. The CDR3, as DNA: TGTGCCTGGGGGATCGGCGGGGCAACTAATGAAAAACTGTTTTTT.